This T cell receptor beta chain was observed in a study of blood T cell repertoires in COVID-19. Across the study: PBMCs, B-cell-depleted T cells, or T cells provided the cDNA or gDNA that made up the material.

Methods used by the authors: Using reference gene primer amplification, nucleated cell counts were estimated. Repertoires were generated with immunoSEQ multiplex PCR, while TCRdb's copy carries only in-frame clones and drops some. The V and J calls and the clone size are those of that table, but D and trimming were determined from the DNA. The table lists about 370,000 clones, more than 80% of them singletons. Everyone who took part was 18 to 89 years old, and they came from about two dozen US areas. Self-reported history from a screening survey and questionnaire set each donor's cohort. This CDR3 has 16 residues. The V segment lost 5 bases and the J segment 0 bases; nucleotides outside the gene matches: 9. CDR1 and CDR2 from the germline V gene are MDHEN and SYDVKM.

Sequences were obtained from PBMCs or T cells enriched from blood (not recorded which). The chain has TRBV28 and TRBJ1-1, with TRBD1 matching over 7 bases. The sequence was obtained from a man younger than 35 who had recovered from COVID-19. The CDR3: CASSAHDRDMNTEAFF. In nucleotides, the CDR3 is TGTGCCAGCAGTGCTCACGACAGGGATATGAACACTGAAGCTTTCTTT.